The sequence of this TCR beta chain was determined in a study of identical twins. V lost 4 bases, J lost 5 bases, and 17 bases lay in between. Germline V gives CDR1 LGHDT, CDR2 YNNKEL (reference sequence). The CDR3 is 15 amino acids. TCRdb used MiXCR to reprocess the 5' RACE reads, holding one entry per CDR3 protein. In the table there are some 1,600,000 distinct CDR3 sequences, around 33% of which are singletons. The sequencing input was cord blood. The source of this sequence is a newborn girl in good health. V usage is TRBV3-1 and J usage is TRBJ1-1; no firm D call. CDR3 DNA sequence: TGTGCCAGCAGCCCTAGACGGGGTGCAGGAACTGAAGCTTTCTTT. Encoded protein: CASSPRRGAGTEAFF. Full variable domain (rest looked up from reference TRBV3-1 and TRBJ1-1): DTAVSQTPKYLVTQMGNDKSIKCEQNLGHDTMYWYKQDSKKFLKIMFSYNNKELIINETVPNRFSPKSPDKAHLNLHINSLELGDSAVYFCASSPRRGAGTEAFFGQGTRLTVV.